The 21 T cell receptor beta chains given below trace back to one sample, sequenced in a study of blood T cells in healthy people across ages. With a J-beta primer mix and a sample-barcoded 5' primer, a second PCR ran about 7 to 11 cycles. Via MiXCR, TCRdb re-called the 5' RACE reads, giving one row per CDR3 protein. In the table there are 1.5 million to 2 million distinct CDR3 sequences, around 50% of which are singletons. Sample: blood. The receptors were sampled from a woman aged 40 to 50 in good health.

The rearrangement links TRBV20-1 to TRBJ2-5; D call uncertain. The CDR3 sequence is 15 residues long. Germline CDR1 DFQATT, CDR2 SNEGSKA (reference sequence). The V end was cut by 0 bases, the J end by 13 bases, with 24 bases between. Here the CDR3 DNA reads TGCAGTGCTAGAGATGGCCGGGCATCGGCCTACGAGCGGTACTTC. Protein: CSARDGRASAYERYF.

V usage is TRBV9 and J usage is TRBJ1-6; no clear D. Germline V gene data show CDR1 as SGDLS and CDR2 as YYNGEE. The CDR3 runs 13 residues. Trimming stripped 0 bases from V and 14 bases from J, with 12 bases between. The CDR3 nucleotides are TGTGCCAGCAGCGTAGCCGACCGTCAAACCCTCCACTTT. Translated: CASSVADRQTLHF. The entire variable domain, with the rest obtained from reference TRBV9 and TRBJ1-6, is as follows: DSGVTQTPKHLITATGQRVTLRCSPRSGDLSVYWYQQSLDQGLQFLIQYYNGEERAKGNILERFSAQQFPDLHSELNLSSLELGDSALYFCASSVADRQTLHFGNGTRLTVT.

This clonotype was seen once. This sequence joins TRBV4-3 and TRBJ2-1; 7 positions agree with TRBD2. V was clipped by 3 bases and J by 4 bases; unmatched bases: 12. Germline V gene sequence: CDR1 LGHNA, CDR2 YSLEER. The CDR3 spans 17 residues. DNA of the CDR3: TGCGCCAGCAGCCAGGGTCCTCGAGCGGGAACTTACAATGAGCAGTTCTTC. As protein: CASSQGPRAGTYNEQFF.

V gene TRBV27 combines with J gene TRBJ2-6; TRBD1 agrees at 11 bases. The CDR3 has 17 amino acids. J was trimmed by 3 bases and V by 5 bases; bases with no gene match: 6. Germline V gene data show CDR1 as MNHEY and CDR2 as SMNVEV (reference sequence). DNA of the CDR3: TGTGCCAGCAGTGGGTGGACAGGGGGCCTTGGGGCCAACGTCCTGACTTTC. Translated: CASSGWTGGLGANVLTF.

This clonotype was found a few times. This rearrangement joins TRBV27 to TRBJ2-5, with 12 positions matching TRBD2. The CDR3 contains 15 residues. The germline CDR1 and CDR2 sequences are MNHEY and SMNVEV (reference sequence). The V and J ends lost 6 bases and 5 bases, in that order; junction bases with no gene match: 7. The CDR3, as DNA: TGTGCCAGCAGCCATCTAGCGGGGGGGGAGGAGACCCAGTACTTC. Translated: CASSHLAGGEETQYF.

This clonotype turned up a few times. This chain uses TRBV7-2 with TRBJ1-1, with TRBD1 matching over 9 bases. CDR3 length: 14 amino acids. Trimming removed 4 bases from V and 4 bases from J; junction bases left unmatched: 4. The germline V gene encodes CDR1 SGHTA and CDR2 FQGNSA. CDR3 DNA: TGTGCCAGCAGCTCGGACAGGGGTTCCACTGAAGCTTTCTTT. Protein product: CASSSDRGSTEAFF.

The chain uses TRBV12-3 or TRBV12-4 and TRBJ1-2; D call uncertain. V was pared by 6 bases and J by 6 bases, with 14 bases between. CDR3 length: 13 amino acids. CDR3 sequence (DNA): TGTGCCAGCAGCCCCACACCCGGGAATGGCTACACCTTC. This encodes CASSPTPGNGYTF.

This clonotype was counted between two and nine times. The chain links TRBV13 to TRBJ2-7, with 8 positions matching TRBD2. Germline assignment: CDR1 PRHDT and CDR2 FYEKMQ (reference sequence). This CDR3 contains 14 residues. Unmatched junction bases numbered 13, after V lost 8 bases and J lost 7 bases. DNA of the CDR3: TGTGCCAGCGCTGGGGACCCCACTAGCGGTGAGCAGTACTTC. Amino acid sequence: CASAGDPTSGEQYF. Supplemented by reference TRBV13 and TRBJ2-7, the full variable domain reads AAGVIQSPRHLIKEKRETATLKCYPIPRHDTVYWYQQGPGQDPQFLISFYEKMQSDKGSIPDRFSAQQFSDYHSELNMSSLELGDSALYFCASAGDPTSGEQYFGPGTRLTVT.

The chain links TRBV5-5 to TRBJ2-3, with D possibly being TRBD2 (7 bases). Germline CDR1 is SGHKS and CDR2 is YYEKEE (reference sequence). The CDR3 sequence is 16 residues long. Trimming took off 4 bases at V and 5 bases at J, with 20 bases between the two ends. CDR3 region: CASSVTRGAFLDTQYF. CDR3 DNA sequence: TGTGCCAGCAGCGTGACTCGGGGGGCATTTTTAGATACGCAGTATTTT.

The gene calls are TRBV20-1 and TRBJ1-2; D may be TRBD1 (5 bases). In germline, CDR1 is DFQATT, CDR2 SNEGSKA (reference sequence). This CDR3 is built from 13 residues. With 6 bases removed from V and 2 bases from J, the gap between germline ends came to 13 bases. CDR3 bases: TGCAGTGCGGGGGGAAGGGGCAACTATGGCTACACCTTC. This codes for CSAGGRGNYGYTF.

This chain joins TRBV9 and TRBJ1-6; D is possibly TRBD1 (5 bases). V was cut by 0 bases and J by 7 bases, with 11 bases left in between. CDR3 length: 15 residues. Germline assignment: CDR1 SGDLS and CDR2 YYNGEE. In DNA, the CDR3 is TGTGCCAGCAGCGTAGGGGCAGGGTCAAATTCACCCCTCCACTTT. Translated, it gives CASSVGAGSNSPLHF. Full variable domain (rest looked up from reference TRBV9 and TRBJ1-6): DSGVTQTPKHLITATGQRVTLRCSPRSGDLSVYWYQQSLDQGLQFLIQYYNGEERAKGNILERFSAQQFPDLHSELNLSSLELGDSALYFCASSVGAGSNSPLHFGNGTRLTVT.

The sample holds one count of this clonotype. The CDR3 reads CASSQLTASGGQQETQYF. In nucleotides, the CDR3 is TGTGCCAGCAGCCAATTAACGGCTAGCGGGGGACAACAAGAGACCCAGTACTTC. The chain couples TRBV3-1 to TRBJ2-5, with 10 bases matching TRBD2. The CDR3 sequence is 18 residues long. Germline CDR1 LGHDT, CDR2 YNNKEL (reference sequence). After removal of 2 bases from V and 2 bases from J, the junction contained 11 bases not matched to a gene.

The chain joins TRBV20-1 to TRBJ1-5; D ambiguous. The CDR3 runs to 15 residues. The germline V gene encodes CDR1 DFQATT and CDR2 SNEGSKA (reference sequence). V was cut by 2 bases and J by 3 bases, with 14 bases left in between. The CDR3 spells CSARSGEVSNQPQHF. The CDR3 region has the DNA TGCAGTGCTAGATCCGGGGAGGTTTCCAATCAGCCCCAGCATTTT.

The rearrangement joins TRBV6-6 to TRBJ1-2; no clear D. CDR1 and CDR2 (germline): MNHNY, SVGAGI (reference sequence). The ends were cut back, 10 bases at V and 2 bases at J, with 17 bases in the middle. The CDR3 runs to 14 residues. The CDR3 nucleotides read TGTGCCACTCTCAACCGGTCGACAAACTATGGCTACACCTTC. It is translated as CATLNRSTNYGYTF.

This clonotype was counted only a few times. The chain is built from TRBV9 and TRBJ2-6, with 7 bases identical to TRBD1. Trimming took 2 bases from V and 13 from J; bases not matched to a gene: 12. In germline, CDR1 is SGDLS, CDR2 YYNGEE. The CDR3 extends over 15 amino acids. The CDR3 sequence: CASSVGTDPLRVLTF. The CDR3 nucleotides are TGTGCCAGCAGCGTCGGGACAGACCCTCTCAGAGTCCTGACTTTC.

CDR3 sequence: CASSPQRVGGYAGELFF. Written as DNA, the CDR3 is TGTGCCAGCAGCCCCCAGAGGGTCGGGGGGTACGCCGGGGAGCTGTTTTTT. The gene calls are TRBV7-2 and TRBJ2-2, with 7 bases identical to TRBD2. CDR3 size: 17 residues. CDR1 and CDR2 from the germline V gene are SGHTA and FQGNSA. The ends lost 5 bases at V and 6 bases at J; junction bases unmatched: 15.

The chain employs TRBV5-6 and TRBJ2-3, with 9 bases that match TRBD2. CDR3 length: 21 amino acids. Germline-derived CDR1 and CDR2 are SGHDT and YYEEEE. The ends lost 4 bases at V and 0 bases at J; junction bases unmatched: 21. The CDR3, as DNA: TGTGCCAGCAGCCCCTATAGTAATCTAGCGGGGAGGACCTATAGCACAGATACGCAGTATTTT. Translation: CASSPYSNLAGRTYSTDTQYF.

V gene TRBV20-1 combines with J gene TRBJ2-3; 9 bases are shared with TRBD1. With 4 bases clipped from V and 5 bases from J, the junction kept 10 bases outside the gene matches. Looked up from germline, CDR1 is DFQATT and CDR2 is SNEGSKA (reference sequence). The CDR3 is made up of 15 amino acids. Written as DNA, the CDR3 is TGCAGTGCTACCAAAGGGACAGGGTCAAAAGATACGCAGTATTTT. Its translation: CSATKGTGSKDTQYF.

Only a few counts were recorded for this clonotype. The V and J genes are TRBV6-2 or TRBV6-3 and TRBJ2-7; 10 bases line up with TRBD2. The CDR3 is 14 amino acids. Germline-derived CDR1 and CDR2 are MNHEY and SVGEGT. Trimming cost V 4 bases and J 1 base; bases outside gene matches: 1. Written as DNA, the CDR3 is TGTGCCAGCAGTTGGACTAGCGGTTCCTACGAGCAGTACTTC. Amino acid sequence: CASSWTSGSYEQYF.

This clonotype was detected a few times. The chain recombines TRBV6-2 or TRBV6-3 with TRBJ2-5; D gene ambiguous. The DNA end lines up better with TRBJ2-7; the J call may be wrong. The CDR3 runs to 12 residues. Per germline, CDR1 MNHEY and CDR2 SVGEGT. The CDR3: CASTAPPYEQYF. In nucleotides, the CDR3 is TGTGCCAGCACCGCCCCTCCCTACGAGCAGTACTTC.

This chain links TRBV7-9 with TRBJ2-4, with 12 bases aligning to TRBD1. The tail of the sequence fits TRBJ2-7 better, so the J call may be wrong. Germline values: CDR1 SEHNR, CDR2 FQNEAQ (reference sequence). This CDR3 is built from 15 residues. DNA for the CDR3: TGTGCCAGCAGCCGACGGGACAGGGGGCAAATCGAGCAGTACTTC. This gives the protein CASSRRDRGQIEQYF.